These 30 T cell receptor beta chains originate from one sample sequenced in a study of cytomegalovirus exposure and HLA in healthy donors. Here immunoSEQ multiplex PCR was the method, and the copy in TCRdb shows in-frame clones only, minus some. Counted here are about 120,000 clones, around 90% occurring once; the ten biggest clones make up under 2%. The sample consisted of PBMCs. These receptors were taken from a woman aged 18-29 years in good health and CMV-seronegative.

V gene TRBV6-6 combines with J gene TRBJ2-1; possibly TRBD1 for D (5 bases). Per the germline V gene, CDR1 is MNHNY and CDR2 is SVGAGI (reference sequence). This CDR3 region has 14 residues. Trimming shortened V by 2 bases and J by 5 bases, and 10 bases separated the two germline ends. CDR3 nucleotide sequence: TGTGCCAGCAGTTACGGTGGGGCAGACAATGAGCAGTTCTTC. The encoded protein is CASSYGGADNEQFF.

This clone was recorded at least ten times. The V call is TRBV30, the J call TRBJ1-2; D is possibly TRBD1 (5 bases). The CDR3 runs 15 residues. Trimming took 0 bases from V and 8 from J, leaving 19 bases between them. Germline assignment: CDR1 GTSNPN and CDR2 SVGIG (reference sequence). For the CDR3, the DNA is TGTGCCTGGAGTGTCTCGGACACCAGATCCGGAGGCTACACCTTC. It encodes CAWSVSDTRSGGYTF.

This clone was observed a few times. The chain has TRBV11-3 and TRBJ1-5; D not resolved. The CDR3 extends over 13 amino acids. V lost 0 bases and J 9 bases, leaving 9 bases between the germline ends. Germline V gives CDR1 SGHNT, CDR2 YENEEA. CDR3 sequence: CASSLDPWRPQHF. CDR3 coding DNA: TGTGCCAGCAGCTTAGACCCTTGGAGGCCCCAGCATTTT.

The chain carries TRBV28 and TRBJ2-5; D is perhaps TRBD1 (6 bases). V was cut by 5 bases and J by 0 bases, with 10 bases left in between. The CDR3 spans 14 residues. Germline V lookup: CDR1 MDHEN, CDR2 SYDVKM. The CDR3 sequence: CASSITGNQETQYF. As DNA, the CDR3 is TGTGCCAGCAGTATTACAGGGAACCAAGAGACCCAGTACTTC.

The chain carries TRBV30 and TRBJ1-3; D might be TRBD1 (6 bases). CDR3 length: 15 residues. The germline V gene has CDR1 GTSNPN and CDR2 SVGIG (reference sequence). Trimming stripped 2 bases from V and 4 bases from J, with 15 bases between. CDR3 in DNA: TGTGCCTGGAGTCGGCAGGGGTTGCTGGGAAACACCATATATTTT. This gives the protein CAWSRQGLLGNTIYF.

The CDR3 nucleotides read TGTGCCAGCAGTCGGACTATGCAAGAGACCCAGTACTTC. Protein sequence: CASSRTMQETQYF. This chain uses TRBV6-5 with TRBJ2-5; perhaps TRBD2 as D (6 bases). The germline gives CDR1 MNHEY, CDR2 SVGAGI. Trimming pared 5 bases from V and 2 bases from J, leaving 9 bases between. This CDR3 has 13 residues.

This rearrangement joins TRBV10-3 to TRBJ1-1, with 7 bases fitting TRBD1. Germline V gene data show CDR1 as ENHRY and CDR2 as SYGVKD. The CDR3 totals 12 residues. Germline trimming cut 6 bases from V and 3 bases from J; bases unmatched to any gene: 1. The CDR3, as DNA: TGTGCCATCAGAGGACAGGACACTGAAGCTTTCTTT. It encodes CAIRGQDTEAFF.

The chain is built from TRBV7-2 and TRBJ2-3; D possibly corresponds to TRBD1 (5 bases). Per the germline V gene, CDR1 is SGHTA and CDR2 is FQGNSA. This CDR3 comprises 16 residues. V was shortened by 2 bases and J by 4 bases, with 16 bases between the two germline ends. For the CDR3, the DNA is TGTGCCAGCAGCTTACTTGCGGCTGGGGCCTCAGATACGCAGTATTTT. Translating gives CASSLLAAGASDTQYF.

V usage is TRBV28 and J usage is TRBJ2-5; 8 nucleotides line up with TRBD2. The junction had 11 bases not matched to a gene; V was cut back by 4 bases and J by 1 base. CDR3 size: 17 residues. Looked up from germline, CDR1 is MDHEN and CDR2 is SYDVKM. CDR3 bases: TGTGCCAGCAGTTCCCAAGGACTAGCCCCCCCCCAAGAGACCCAGTACTTC. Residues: CASSSQGLAPPQETQYF.

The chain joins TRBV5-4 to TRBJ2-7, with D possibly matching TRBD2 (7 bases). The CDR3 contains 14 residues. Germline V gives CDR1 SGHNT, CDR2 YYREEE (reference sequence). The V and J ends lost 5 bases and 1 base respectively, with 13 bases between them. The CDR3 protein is CASSSQGGSYEQYF. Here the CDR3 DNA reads TGTGCCAGCAGTTCACAGGGAGGGTCCTACGAGCAGTACTTC.

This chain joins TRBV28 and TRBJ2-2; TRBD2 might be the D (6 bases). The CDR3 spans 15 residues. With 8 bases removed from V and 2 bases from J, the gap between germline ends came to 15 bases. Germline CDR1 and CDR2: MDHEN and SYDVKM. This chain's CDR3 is CASQPGSVNTGELFF. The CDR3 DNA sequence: TGTGCCAGCCAACCCGGGAGCGTTAACACCGGGGAGCTGTTTTTT.

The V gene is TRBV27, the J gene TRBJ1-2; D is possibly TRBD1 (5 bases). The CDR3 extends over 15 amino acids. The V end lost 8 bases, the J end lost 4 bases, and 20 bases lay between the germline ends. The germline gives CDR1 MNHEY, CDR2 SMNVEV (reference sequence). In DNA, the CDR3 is TGTGCCAGCTCCGGGGGTGGGAGTTTTGGCTATGGCTACACCTTC. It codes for CASSGGGSFGYGYTF.

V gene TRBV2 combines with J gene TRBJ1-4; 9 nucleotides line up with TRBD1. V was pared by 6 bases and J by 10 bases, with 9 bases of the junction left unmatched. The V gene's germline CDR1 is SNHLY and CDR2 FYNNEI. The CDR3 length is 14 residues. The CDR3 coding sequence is TGTGCCAGCAGAGAAACAGGGGGCGTCCCAAAACTGTTTTTT. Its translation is CASRETGGVPKLFF.

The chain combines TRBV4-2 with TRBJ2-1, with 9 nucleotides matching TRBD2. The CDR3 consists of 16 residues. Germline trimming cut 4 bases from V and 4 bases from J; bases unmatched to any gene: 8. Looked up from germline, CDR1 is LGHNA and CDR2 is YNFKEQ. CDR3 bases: TGTGCCAGCAGCCCCCAGGCGGGGGGGTGGTACAATGAGCAGTTCTTC. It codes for CASSPQAGGWYNEQFF.

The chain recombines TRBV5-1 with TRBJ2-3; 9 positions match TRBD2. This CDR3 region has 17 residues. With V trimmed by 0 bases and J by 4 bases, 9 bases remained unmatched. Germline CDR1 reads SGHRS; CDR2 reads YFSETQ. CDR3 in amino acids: CASSLEVRVAGADTQYF. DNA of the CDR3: TGCGCCAGCAGCTTGGAGGTTCGGGTAGCGGGAGCAGATACGCAGTATTTT.

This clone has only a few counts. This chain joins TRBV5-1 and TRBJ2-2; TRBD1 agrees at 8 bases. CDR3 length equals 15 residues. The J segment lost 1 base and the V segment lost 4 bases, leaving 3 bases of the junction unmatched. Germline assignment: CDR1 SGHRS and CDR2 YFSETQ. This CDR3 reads CASSTGTGNTGELFF. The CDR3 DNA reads TGCGCCAGCAGCACCGGGACAGGGAACACCGGGGAGCTGTTTTTT.

CDR3 sequence: CASSSDTGGSLRYF. The CDR3 coding sequence is TGTGCCAGCAGCTCAGATACAGGGGGCTCGCTTCGGTACTTC. This chain links TRBV7-9 with TRBJ2-7; 9 nucleotides align to TRBD1. Germline values: CDR1 SEHNR, CDR2 FQNEAQ (reference sequence). The V segment lost 4 bases and the J segment 12 bases; nucleotides outside the gene matches: 13. CDR3 length: 14 amino acids.

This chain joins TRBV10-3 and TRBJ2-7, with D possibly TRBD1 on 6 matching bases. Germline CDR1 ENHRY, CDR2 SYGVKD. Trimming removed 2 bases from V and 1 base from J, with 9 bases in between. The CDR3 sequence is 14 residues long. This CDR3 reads CAISEGQNSYEQYF. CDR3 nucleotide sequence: TGTGCCATCAGTGAGGGACAGAATTCCTACGAGCAGTACTTC.

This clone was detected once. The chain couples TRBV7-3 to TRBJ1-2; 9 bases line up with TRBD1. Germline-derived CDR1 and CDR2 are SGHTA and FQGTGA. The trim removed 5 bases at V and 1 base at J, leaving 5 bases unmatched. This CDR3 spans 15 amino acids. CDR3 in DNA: TGTGCCAGCAGCCCGACAGGGGGATATAACTATGGCTACACCTTC. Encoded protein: CASSPTGGYNYGYTF.

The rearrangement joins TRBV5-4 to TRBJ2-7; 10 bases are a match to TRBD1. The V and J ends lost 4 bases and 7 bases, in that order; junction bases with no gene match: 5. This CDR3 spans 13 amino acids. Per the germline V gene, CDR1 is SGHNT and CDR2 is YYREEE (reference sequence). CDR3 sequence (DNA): TGTGCCAGCAGCCAGACAGGGGGCGAGGAGCAGTACTTC. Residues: CASSQTGGEEQYF.

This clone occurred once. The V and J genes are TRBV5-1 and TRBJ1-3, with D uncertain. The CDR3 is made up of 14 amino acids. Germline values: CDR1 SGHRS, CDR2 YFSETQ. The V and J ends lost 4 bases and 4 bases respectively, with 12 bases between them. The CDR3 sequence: CASSLRTGGNTIYF. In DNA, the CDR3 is TGCGCCAGCAGCCTCCGGACTGGAGGAAACACCATATATTTT.

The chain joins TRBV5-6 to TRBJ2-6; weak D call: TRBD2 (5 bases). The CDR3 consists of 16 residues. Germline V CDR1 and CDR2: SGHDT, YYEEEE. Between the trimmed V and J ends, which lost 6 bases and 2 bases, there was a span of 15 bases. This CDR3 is CASKIGVSAGANVLTF. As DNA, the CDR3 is TGTGCCAGCAAAATTGGGGTTAGCGCTGGGGCCAACGTCCTGACTTTC.

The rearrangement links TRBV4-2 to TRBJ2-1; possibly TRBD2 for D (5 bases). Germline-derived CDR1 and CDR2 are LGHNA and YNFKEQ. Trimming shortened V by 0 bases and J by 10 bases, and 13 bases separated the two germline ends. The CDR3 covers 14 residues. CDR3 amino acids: CASSQEDLAYEQFF. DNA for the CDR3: TGTGCCAGCAGCCAAGAGGACCTAGCCTACGAGCAGTTCTTC.

CDR3 region: CASSWGPYTDTQYF. DNA for the CDR3: TGTGCCAGCAGCTGGGGGCCTTACACAGATACGCAGTATTTT. The chain carries TRBV7-3 and TRBJ2-3; the D gene is possibly TRBD1 (6 bases). The ends were cut back, 4 bases at V and 2 bases at J, with 10 bases in the middle. CDR1 is SGHTA, CDR2 FQGTGA, per germline. The CDR3 is made up of 14 amino acids.

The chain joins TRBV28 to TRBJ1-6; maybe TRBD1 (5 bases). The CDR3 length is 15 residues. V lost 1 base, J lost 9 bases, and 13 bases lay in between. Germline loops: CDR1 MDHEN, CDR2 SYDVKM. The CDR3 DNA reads TGTGCCAGCAGTTTATCAGGGCCGGTTGGTTCACCCCTCCACTTT. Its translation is CASSLSGPVGSPLHF.

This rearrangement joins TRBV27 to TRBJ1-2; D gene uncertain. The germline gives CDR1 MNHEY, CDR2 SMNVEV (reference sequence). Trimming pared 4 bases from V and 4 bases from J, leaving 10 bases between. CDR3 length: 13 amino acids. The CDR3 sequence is CASSSRGFYGYTF. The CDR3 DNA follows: TGTGCCAGCAGTTCCCGAGGCTTCTATGGCTACACCTTC.

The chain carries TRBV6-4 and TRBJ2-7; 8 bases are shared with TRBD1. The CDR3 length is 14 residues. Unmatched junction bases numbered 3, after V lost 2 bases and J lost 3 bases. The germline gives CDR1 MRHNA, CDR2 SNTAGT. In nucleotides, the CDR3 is TGTGCCAGCAGTGACGACAGGGGAATCTACGAGCAGTACTTC. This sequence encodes CASSDDRGIYEQYF.

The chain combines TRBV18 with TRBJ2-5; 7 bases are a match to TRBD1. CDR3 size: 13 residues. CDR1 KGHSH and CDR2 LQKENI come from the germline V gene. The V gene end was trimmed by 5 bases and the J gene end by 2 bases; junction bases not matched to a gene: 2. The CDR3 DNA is TGTGCCAGCTCAGAGGGACAGCAAGAGACCCAGTACTTC. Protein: CASSEGQQETQYF.

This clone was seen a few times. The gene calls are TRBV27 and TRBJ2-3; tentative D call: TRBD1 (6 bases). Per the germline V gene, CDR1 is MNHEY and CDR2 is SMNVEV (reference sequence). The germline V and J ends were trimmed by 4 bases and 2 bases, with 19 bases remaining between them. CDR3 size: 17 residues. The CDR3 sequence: CASSSISRGMITDTQYF. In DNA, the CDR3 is TGTGCCAGCAGTTCCATCTCGAGGGGGATGATCACAGATACGCAGTATTTT.

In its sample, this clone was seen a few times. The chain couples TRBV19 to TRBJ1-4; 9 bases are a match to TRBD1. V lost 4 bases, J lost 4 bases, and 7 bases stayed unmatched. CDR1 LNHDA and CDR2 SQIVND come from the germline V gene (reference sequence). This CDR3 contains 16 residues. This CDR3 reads CASSTGGTGNNEKLFF. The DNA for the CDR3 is TGTGCCAGTAGTACCGGAGGGACAGGGAATAATGAAAAACTGTTTTTT. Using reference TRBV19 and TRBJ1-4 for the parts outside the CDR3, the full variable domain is DGGITQSPKYLFRKEGQNVTLSCEQNLNHDAMYWYRQDPGQGLRLIYYSQIVNDFQKGDIAEGYSVSREKKESFPLTVTSAQKNPTAFYLCASSTGGTGNNEKLFFGSGTQLSVL.